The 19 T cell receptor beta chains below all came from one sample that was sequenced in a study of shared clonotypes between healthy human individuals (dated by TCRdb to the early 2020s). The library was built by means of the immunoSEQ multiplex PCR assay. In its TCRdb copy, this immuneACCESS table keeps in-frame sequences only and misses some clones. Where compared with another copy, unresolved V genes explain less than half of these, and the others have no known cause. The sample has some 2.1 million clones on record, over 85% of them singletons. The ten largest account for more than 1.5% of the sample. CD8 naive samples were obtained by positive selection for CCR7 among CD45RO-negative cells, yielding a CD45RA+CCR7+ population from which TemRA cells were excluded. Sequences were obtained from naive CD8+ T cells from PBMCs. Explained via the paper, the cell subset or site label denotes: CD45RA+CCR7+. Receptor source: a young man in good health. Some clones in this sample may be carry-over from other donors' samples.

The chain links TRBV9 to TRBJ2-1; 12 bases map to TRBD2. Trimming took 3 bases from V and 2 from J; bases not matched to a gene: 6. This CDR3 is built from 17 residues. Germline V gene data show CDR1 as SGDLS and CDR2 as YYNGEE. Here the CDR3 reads CASSAKSSGRAYNEQFF. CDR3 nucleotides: TGTGCCAGCAGCGCCAAATCTAGCGGGAGGGCCTACAATGAGCAGTTCTTC.

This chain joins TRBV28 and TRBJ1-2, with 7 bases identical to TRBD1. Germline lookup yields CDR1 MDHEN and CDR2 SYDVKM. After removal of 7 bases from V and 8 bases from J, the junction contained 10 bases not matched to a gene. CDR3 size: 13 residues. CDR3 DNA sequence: TGTGCCAGCATTAAAGACAGGGCAGGGGGCTACACCTTC. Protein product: CASIKDRAGGYTF.

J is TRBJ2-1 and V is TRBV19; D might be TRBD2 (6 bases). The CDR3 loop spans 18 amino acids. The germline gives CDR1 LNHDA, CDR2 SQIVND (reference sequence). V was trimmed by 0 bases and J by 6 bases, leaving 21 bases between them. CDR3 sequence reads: CASSIDSAGWESGNEQFF. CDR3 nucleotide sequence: TGTGCCAGTAGTATAGACTCTGCGGGGTGGGAGTCGGGCAATGAGCAGTTCTTC.

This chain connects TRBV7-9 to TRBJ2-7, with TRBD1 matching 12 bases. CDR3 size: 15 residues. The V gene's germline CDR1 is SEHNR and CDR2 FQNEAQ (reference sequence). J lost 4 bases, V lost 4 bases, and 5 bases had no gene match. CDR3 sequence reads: CASSSSGQGAYEQYF. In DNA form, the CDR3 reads TGTGCCAGCAGCTCCTCGGGACAGGGGGCTTACGAGCAGTACTTC.

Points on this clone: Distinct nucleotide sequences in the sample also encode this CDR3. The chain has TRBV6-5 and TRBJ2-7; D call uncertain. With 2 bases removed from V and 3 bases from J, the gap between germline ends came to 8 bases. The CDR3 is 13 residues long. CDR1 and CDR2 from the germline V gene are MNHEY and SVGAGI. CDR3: CASSYAESYEQYF. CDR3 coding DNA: TGTGCCAGCAGTTACGCGGAGAGCTACGAGCAGTACTTC.

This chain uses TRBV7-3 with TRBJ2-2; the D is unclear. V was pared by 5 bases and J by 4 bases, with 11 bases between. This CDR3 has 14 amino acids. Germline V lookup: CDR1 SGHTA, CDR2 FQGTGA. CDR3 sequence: CASSRIGVTGELFF. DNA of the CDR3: TGTGCCAGCAGCCGAATTGGAGTCACCGGGGAGCTGTTTTTT.

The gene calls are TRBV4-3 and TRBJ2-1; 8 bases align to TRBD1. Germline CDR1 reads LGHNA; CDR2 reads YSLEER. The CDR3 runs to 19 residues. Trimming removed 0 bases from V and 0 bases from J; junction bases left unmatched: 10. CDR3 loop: CASSQEGGAGTGSYNEQFF. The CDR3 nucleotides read TGCGCCAGCAGCCAAGAAGGAGGGGCCGGGACAGGCTCCTACAATGAGCAGTTCTTC.

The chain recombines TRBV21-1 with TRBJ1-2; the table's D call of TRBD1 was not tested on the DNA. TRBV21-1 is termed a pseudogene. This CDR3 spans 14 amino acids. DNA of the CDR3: TGTGCCAGCAGCAAGGCAGAAACTAACTATGGCTACACCTTC. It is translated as CASSKAETNYGYTF.

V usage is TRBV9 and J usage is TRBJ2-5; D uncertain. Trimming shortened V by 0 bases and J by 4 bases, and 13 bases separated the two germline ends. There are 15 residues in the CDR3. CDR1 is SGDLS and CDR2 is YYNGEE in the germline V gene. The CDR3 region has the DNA TGTGCCAGCAGCGTAGCTGGCAGTTCGCGAGAGACCCAGTACTTC. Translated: CASSVAGSSRETQYF. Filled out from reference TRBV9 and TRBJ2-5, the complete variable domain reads DSGVTQTPKHLITATGQRVTLRCSPRSGDLSVYWYQQSLDQGLQFLIQYYNGEERAKGNILERFSAQQFPDLHSELNLSSLELGDSALYFCASSVAGSSRETQYFGPGTRLLVL.

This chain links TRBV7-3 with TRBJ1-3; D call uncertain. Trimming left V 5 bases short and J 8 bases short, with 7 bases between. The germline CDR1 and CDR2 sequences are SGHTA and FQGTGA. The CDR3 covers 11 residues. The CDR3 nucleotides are TGTGCCAGCAGCCTCGGCCACACCATATATTTT. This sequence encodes CASSLGHTIYF. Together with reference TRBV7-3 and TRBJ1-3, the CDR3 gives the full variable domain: GAGVSQTPSNKVTEKGKYVELRCDPISGHTALYWYRQSLGQGPEFLIYFQGTGAADDSGLPNDRFFAVRPEGSVSTLKIQRTERGDSAVYLCASSLGHTIYFGEGSWLTVV.

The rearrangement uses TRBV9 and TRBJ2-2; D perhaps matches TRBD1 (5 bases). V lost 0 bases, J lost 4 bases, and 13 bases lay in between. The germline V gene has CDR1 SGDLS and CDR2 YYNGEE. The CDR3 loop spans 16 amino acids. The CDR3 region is CASSVGGRSSTGELFF. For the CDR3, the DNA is TGTGCCAGCAGCGTAGGGGGCAGATCGAGCACCGGGGAGCTGTTTTTT.

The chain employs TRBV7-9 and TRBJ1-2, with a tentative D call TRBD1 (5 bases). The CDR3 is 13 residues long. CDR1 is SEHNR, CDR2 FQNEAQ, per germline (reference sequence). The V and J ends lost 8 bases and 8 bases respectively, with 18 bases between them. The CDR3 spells CASGEGDHLGYTF. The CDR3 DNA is TGTGCCAGCGGGGAAGGGGACCACCTAGGCTACACCTTC.

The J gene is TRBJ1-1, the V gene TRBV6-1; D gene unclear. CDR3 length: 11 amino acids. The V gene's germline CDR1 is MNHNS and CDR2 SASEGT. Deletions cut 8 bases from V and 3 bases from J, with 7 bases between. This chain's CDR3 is CASCWDTEAFF. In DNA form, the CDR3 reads TGTGCCAGCTGTTGGGACACTGAAGCTTTCTTT.

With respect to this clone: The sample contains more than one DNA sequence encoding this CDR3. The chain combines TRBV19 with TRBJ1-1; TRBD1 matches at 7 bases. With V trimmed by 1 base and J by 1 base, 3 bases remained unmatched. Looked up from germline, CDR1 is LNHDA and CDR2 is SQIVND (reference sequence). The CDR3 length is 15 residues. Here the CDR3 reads CASSIARGANTEAFF. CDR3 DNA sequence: TGTGCCAGTAGTATAGCCAGGGGGGCGAACACTGAAGCTTTCTTT.

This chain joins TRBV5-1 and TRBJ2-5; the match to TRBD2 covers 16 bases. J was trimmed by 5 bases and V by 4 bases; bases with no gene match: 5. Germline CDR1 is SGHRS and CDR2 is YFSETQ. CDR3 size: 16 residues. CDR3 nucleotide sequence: TGCGCCAGCAGCACGGGACTAGCGGGAGGGCTTGAGACCCAGTACTTC. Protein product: CASSTGLAGGLETQYF.

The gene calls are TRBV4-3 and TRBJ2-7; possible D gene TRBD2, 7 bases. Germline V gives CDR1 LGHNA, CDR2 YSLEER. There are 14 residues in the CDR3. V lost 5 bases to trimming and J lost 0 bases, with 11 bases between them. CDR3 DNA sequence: TGCGCCAGCAGCAGGGGGGGTTACTCCTACGAGCAGTACTTC. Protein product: CASSRGGYSYEQYF.

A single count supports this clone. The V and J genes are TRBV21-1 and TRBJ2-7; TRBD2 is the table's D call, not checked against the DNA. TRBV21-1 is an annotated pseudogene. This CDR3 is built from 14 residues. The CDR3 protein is CASSKGGTSGRQYF. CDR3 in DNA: TGTGCCAGCAGCAAAGGGGGGACTAGCGGGAGACAGTACTTC.

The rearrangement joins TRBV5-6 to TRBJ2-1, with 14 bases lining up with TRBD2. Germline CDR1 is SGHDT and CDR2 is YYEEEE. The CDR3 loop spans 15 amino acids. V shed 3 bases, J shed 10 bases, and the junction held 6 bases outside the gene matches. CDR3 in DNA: TGTGCCAGCAGCTGGGGACTAGCGGGAGCTGACGAGCAGTTCTTC. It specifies CASSWGLAGADEQFF. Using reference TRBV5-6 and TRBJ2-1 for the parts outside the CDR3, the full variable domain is DAGVTQSPTHLIKTRGQQVTLRCSPKSGHDTVSWYQQALGQGPQFIFQYYEEEERQRGNFPDRFSGHQFPNYSSELNVNALLLGDSALYLCASSWGLAGADEQFFGPGTRLTVL.

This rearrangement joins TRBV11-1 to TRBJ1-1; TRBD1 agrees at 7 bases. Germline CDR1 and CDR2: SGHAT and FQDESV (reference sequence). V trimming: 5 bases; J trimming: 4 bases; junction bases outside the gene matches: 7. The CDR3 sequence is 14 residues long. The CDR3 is CASSTGTVGTEAFF. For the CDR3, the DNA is TGTGCCAGCAGCACCGGGACAGTAGGCACTGAAGCTTTCTTT.